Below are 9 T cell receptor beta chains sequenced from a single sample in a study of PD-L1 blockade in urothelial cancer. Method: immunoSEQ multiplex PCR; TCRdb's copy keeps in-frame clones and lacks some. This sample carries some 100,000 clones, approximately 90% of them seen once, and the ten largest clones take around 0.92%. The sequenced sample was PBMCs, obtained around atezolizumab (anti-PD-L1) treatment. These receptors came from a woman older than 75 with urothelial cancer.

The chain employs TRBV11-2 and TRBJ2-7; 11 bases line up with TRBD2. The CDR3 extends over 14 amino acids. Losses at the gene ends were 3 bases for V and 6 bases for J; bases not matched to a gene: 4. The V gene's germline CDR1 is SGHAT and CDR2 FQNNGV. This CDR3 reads CASSLSGLAGEQYF. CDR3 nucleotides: TGTGCCAGCAGCTTGAGCGGACTAGCGGGCGAGCAGTACTTC.

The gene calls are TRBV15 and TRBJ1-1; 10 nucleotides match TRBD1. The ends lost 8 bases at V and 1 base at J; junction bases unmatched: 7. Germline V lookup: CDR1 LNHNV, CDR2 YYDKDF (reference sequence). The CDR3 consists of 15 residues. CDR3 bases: TGTGCCACCGCAGCCCGACAGGGGGCGAACACTGAAGCTTTCTTT. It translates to CATAARQGANTEAFF.

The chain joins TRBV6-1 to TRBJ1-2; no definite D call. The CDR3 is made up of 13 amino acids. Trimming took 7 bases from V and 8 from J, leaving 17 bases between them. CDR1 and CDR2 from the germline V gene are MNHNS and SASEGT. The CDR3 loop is CASNIISGEGYTF. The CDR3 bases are TGTGCCAGCAACATTATCAGTGGGGAGGGCTACACCTTC.

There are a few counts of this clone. CDR3 loop: CASSLGSWVEAGEQFF. DNA of the CDR3: TGTGCCAGCAGCTTGGGTTCTTGGGTAGAGGCGGGTGAGCAGTTCTTC. The rearrangement uses TRBV5-4 and TRBJ2-1; tentative D call: TRBD2 (5 bases). The length of the CDR3 is 16 residues. Germline lookup yields CDR1 SGHNT and CDR2 YYREEE (reference sequence). The V end was cut by 0 bases, the J end by 9 bases, with 19 bases between.

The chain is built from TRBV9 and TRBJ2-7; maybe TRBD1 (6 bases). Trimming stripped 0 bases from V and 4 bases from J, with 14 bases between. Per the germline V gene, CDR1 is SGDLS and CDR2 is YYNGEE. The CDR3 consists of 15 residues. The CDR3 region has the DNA TGTGCCAGCAGCGTAGAGACAGGCTGGACTTACGAGCAGTACTTC. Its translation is CASSVETGWTYEQYF. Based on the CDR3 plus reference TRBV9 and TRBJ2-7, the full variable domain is DSGVTQTPKHLITATGQRVTLRCSPRSGDLSVYWYQQSLDQGLQFLIQYYNGEERAKGNILERFSAQQFPDLHSELNLSSLELGDSALYFCASSVETGWTYEQYFGPGTRLTVT.

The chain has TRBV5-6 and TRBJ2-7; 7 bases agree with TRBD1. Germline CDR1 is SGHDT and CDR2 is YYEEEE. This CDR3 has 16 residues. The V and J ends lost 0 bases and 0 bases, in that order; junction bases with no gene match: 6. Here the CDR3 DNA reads TGTGCCAGCAGCTTGGCTGGCAGGGGGAGCTCCTACGAGCAGTACTTC. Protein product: CASSLAGRGSSYEQYF.

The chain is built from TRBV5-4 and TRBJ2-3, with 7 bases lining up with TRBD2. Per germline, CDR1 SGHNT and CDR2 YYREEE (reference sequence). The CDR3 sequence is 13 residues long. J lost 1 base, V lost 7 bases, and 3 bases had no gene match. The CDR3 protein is CASRAGGTDTQYF. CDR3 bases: TGTGCCAGCCGGGCGGGGGGCACAGATACGCAGTATTTT.

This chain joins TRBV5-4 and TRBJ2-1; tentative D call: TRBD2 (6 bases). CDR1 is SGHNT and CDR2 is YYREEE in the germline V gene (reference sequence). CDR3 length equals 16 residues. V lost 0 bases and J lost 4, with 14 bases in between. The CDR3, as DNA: TGTGCCAGCAGCTTGGGCGCTACGACTAGTTACAATGAGCAGTTCTTC. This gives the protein CASSLGATTSYNEQFF. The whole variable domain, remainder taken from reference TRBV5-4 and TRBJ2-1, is ETGVTQSPTHLIKTRGQQVTLRCSSQSGHNTVSWYQQALGQGPQFIFQYYREEENGRGNFPPRFSGLQFPNYSSELNVNALELDDSALYLCASSLGATTSYNEQFFGPGTRLTVL.

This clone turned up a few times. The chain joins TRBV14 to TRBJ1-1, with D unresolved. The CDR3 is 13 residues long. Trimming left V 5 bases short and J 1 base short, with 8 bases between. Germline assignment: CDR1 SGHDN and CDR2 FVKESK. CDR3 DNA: TGTGCCAGCAGCTGGGGAGCGAACACTGAAGCTTTCTTT. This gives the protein CASSWGANTEAFF.